This record concerns one TCR beta chain sequence. Antigen: not known. With a much larger clone just one base away, this may be a read error. Combining iRepertoire HTBI primers with Arm-PCR of CDR3 regions, the authors built TCR beta libraries. From the multiplex PCR reads, TCRdb called clonotypes with MiXCR, one entry per CDR3 protein. The sample carries about 200,000 distinct CDR3 sequences, 15% to 20% recorded once. The record originates from a study of regulatory T cells in long-lasting Graves disease. Time point: newly diagnosed GD, antithyroid drugs for less than 3 months. Scientists built the TCR library using RNA that was extracted from PBMCs. Germline loops: CDR1 MNHEY, CDR2 SVGEGT. Trimming pared 5 bases from V and 1 base from J, leaving 14 bases between. The CDR3 spans 15 residues. General study points: Gene preferences differed: TRBV28, TRBJ1-2, TRBJ2-5 in persistent cases. Blood alone, not thyroid tissue, was studied.

The input for sequencing was peripheral blood mononuclear cells (PBMCs), taken at new diagnosis, from a patient treated with antithyroid drugs. The genes are TRBV6-2 or TRBV6-3 and TRBJ2-5, with a weak D call TRBD1 (5 bases). This TCR was sampled from a female donor with Graves disease. CDR3: CASSVNRNTQETQYF. In DNA form, the CDR3 reads TGTGCCAGCAGTGTAAACAGGAATACCCAAGAGACCCAGTACTTC.